This TCR beta chain is drawn from a study of low-dose radiotherapy and immunotherapy resistance in tumors. On the study more broadly: Cohort 2 received 1 Gy per fraction every two weeks, totaling 13 Gy over 26 weeks. Patients took aspirin 300 mg by mouth once daily. This continued for four cycles, starting on cycle 1 day 1. The regimen for patients comprised intravenous nivolumab 240 mg every two weeks plus intravenous ipilimumab 1 mg/kg every six weeks.

The V gene lost 3 bases and the J gene lost 1 base, with 7 bases spanning the gap. The CDR3 length is 15 residues. In its sample, this clonotype was seen a few times. Time point indicated: after trial treatment. Treatment specified: LDRT plus nivolumab, ipilimumab, low-dose cyclophosphamide and aspirin (RACIN trial). Nivolumab, ipilimumab, aspirin, low-dose cyclophosphamide and low-dose radiotherapy were all administered to the donors. Primers targeting TRAV and TRBV primed first-strand cDNA, covering alpha and beta chains. The PCR that amplified TCRs ran for about 18 cycles, relying on a constant-region primer and a V-primer adapter. TCRdb re-called the reads with MiXCR, one entry per CDR3 protein. The sample consists of about 58,000 distinct CDR3 sequences, around 23% of them appearing once.

The rearrangement joins TRBV12-3 or TRBV12-4 to TRBJ2-6; D is perhaps TRBD2 (5 bases). Sequences were derived from PBMCs, sampled after low-dose radiotherapy plus immunotherapy. The clonotype comes from a male donor with prostate cancer. CDR3 in DNA: TGTGCCAGCAGTTTTCGGGGTTCTGGGGCCAACGTCCTGACTTTC. Protein: CASSFRGSGANVLTF.